This is a list of T cell receptor beta chains from one sample in a study of T cells in Graves' hyperthyroidism and ophthalmopathy. MiXCR, applied by TCRdb to the multiplex PCR reads, yields one record per CDR3 protein. The sample records roughly 660,000 distinct CDR3 sequences, approximately 15% being singletons. Material: blood. These receptors came from a man between 50 and 59 years old with Graves' hyperthyroidism. Each CDR3 is given with its conserved first and last residue. D genes are given only for firm matches. Clone size is shown for a subset of rows, as once, few, many or a class of expanded clone.

j_call d_call v_call clone_size cdr3_aa cdr3_nt
TRBJ1-1 TRBD1 TRBV28 many CASRTLGGVSRGWTEAFF TGTGCCAGCAGGACCTTAGGGGGCGTGAGTAGAGGATGGACTGAAGCTTTCTTT
TRBJ2-7 TRBD2 TRBV2 many CASSETSTYEQYF TGTGCCAGCAGTGAGACTAGCACCTACGAGCAGTACTTC
TRBJ2-1 TRBD2 TRBV20-1 few CSCLKVAGYNEQFF TGCAGTTGCCTTAAGGTAGCGGGGTACAATGAGCAGTTCTTC
TRBJ1-3 NA TRBV7-2 NA CASSYGGISGNTIYF TGTGCCAGCAGCTATGGCGGGATCTCTGGAAACACCATATATTTT
TRBJ2-1 TRBD2 TRBV19 NA CASRRYGGRAYIGAEQFF TGTGCCAGTAGGAGGTACGGCGGGAGGGCTTACATCGGTGCTGAGCAGTTCTTC
TRBJ2-5 NA TRBV27 few CASSPYKQETQYF TGTGCCAGCAGTCCTTATAAACAAGAGACCCAGTACTTC
TRBJ1-1 TRBD1 TRBV19 NA CASSAQGAKAFF TGTGCCAGTAGCGCACAGGGGGCGAAAGCTTTCTTT
TRBJ2-1 NA TRBV19 many CASSFSTRPVHEQFF TGTGCCAGTAGTTTCTCGACTAGACCCGTCCATGAGCAGTTCTTC
TRBJ1-4 NA TRBV28 many CASSLGGTNYEKLFF TGTGCCAGCAGTTTGGGGGGGACGAATTATGAAAAACTGTTTTTT
TRBJ2-2 NA TRBV9 few CASSVEQAPTGELFF TGTGCCAGCAGCGTAGAACAGGCTCCCACCGGGGAGCTGTTTTTT
TRBJ2-2 TRBD2 TRBV3-1 NA CASSLGTSGRANTGELFF TGTGCCAGCAGCCTCGGGACTAGCGGGAGGGCCAACACCGGGGAGCTGTTTTTT
TRBJ2-7 NA TRBV2 NA CASSDTRDEQYF TGTGCCAGCAGTGATACCAGGGACGAGCAGTACTTC
TRBJ2-3 NA TRBV2 NA CASSYSTGCTDTQYF TGTGCCAGCAGTTACTCGACAGGATGCACAGATACGCAGTATTTT
TRBJ1-1 NA TRBV5-1 NA CASSSRGRTNTEAFF TGCGCCAGCAGCTCCAGGGGCCGAACGAACACTGAAGCTTTCTTT
TRBJ1-4 NA TRBV19 few CASKETTNEKLFF TGTGCCAGTAAGGAGACAACTAATGAAAAACTGTTTTTT
TRBJ2-5 NA TRBV14 NA CASSLRGFQETQYF TGTGCCAGCAGCCTCAGGGGTTTCCAAGAGACCCAGTACTTC
TRBJ1-2 NA TRBV28 NA CASRMECYGYTF TGTGCCAGCAGAATGGAGTGCTATGGCTACACCTTC
TRBJ1-5 NA TRBV29-1 NA CSVSDRRNQPQHF TGCAGCGTTTCTGACAGGAGGAATCAGCCCCAGCATTTT
TRBJ2-1 TRBD1 TRBV19 few CASSIWQGAYNEQFF TGTGCCAGTAGTATTTGGCAGGGGGCGTACAATGAGCAGTTCTTC
TRBJ2-7 TRBD1 TRBV7-9 NA CASSLLGQGLLEQYF TGTGCCAGCAGCTTATTAGGACAGGGTCTCCTGGAGCAGTACTTC
TRBJ2-7 NA TRBV5-5 many CASSLDSLSYEQYF TGTGCCAGCAGCTTGGACAGCCTCTCCTACGAGCAGTACTTC
TRBJ2-6 TRBD1 TRBV7-2 many CASSKYRGPGANVLTF TGTGCCAGCAGCAAATACAGGGGGCCTGGGGCCAACGTCCTGACTTTC
TRBJ1-1 TRBD1 TRBV30 NA CAWSTGTGRDTEAFF TGTGCCTGGAGTACGGGGACAGGGCGGGACACTGAAGCTTTCTTT
TRBJ1-1 NA TRBV2 NA CASSVSGEAEAFF TGTGCCAGCAGTGTGTCGGGTGAGGCTGAAGCTTTCTTT
TRBJ1-2 NA TRBV5-5 many CASSFQGFNYGYTF TGTGCCAGCAGCTTCCAGGGATTTAACTATGGCTACACCTTC
TRBJ2-1 TRBD2 TRBV2 many CASTLLAGAEQFF TGTGCCAGCACCCTACTAGCGGGAGCTGAGCAGTTCTTC
TRBJ1-2 TRBD1 TRBV29-1 many CSVESGQGAYGYTF TGCAGCGTTGAAAGTGGACAGGGGGCCTATGGCTACACCTTC
TRBJ2-7 NA TRBV29-1 NA CSVSDVPTYEQYF TGCAGCGTTTCGGACGTCCCAACCTACGAGCAGTACTTC
TRBJ2-3 NA TRBV10-2 many CASSEWEGFLGGTDTQYF TGCGCCAGCAGTGAGTGGGAAGGATTCCTCGGGGGCACAGATACGCAGTATTTT
TRBJ1-5 TRBD1 TRBV12-3/TRBV12-4 many CASSSRPGTGVVHQPQHF TGTGCCAGCAGTTCTCGTCCCGGGACAGGGGTGGTTCATCAGCCCCAGCATTTT
TRBJ2-7 NA TRBV4-1 NA CASSHRLTNEQYF TGCGCCAGCAGCCACCGACTAACTAACGAGCAGTACTTC
TRBJ1-1 TRBD1 TRBV7-9 NA CASSSGQGKAFF TGTGCCAGCAGCTCAGGACAGGGGAAAGCTTTCTTT
TRBJ2-7 NA TRBV28 few CASLGAYEQYF TGTGCCAGCCTGGGGGCCTACGAGCAGTACTTC
TRBJ1-1 NA TRBV2 many CASSEAAPTEAFF TGTGCCAGCAGTGAAGCGGCACCCACTGAAGCTTTCTTT
TRBJ2-5 TRBD1 TRBV13 many CASSLRQGGETQYF TGTGCCAGCAGCCTCCGACAGGGGGGAGAGACCCAGTACTTC
TRBJ2-1 TRBD2 TRBV10-3 many CAISESTGLAGGPRNEQFF TGTGCCATCAGTGAGTCGACGGGACTAGCGGGAGGGCCGCGGAATGAGCAGTTCTTC
TRBJ2-7 TRBD2 TRBV10-3 many CAISDVSGFAYEQYF TGTGCCATCAGTGACGTTAGCGGGTTCGCCTACGAGCAGTACTTC
TRBJ2-3 TRBD2 TRBV5-1 NA CASSLGTSGYTDTQYF TGCGCCAGCAGCTTGGGGACTAGCGGGTACACAGATACGCAGTATTTT
TRBJ1-6 TRBD1 TRBV28 NA CASSSPDRGGSPLHF TGTGCCAGCAGTTCCCCCGACAGGGGAGGTTCACCCCTCCACTTT
TRBJ2-7 NA TRBV4-1 NA CASSQLDRFSYEQYF TGCGCCAGCAGCCAACTCGACAGGTTCTCCTACGAGCAGTACTTC
TRBJ2-1 TRBD2 TRBV15 few CATSRGLAGLYNEQFF TGTGCCACCAGCAGAGGTCTAGCGGGTTTATACAATGAGCAGTTCTTC
TRBJ1-1 TRBD1 TRBV12-3/TRBV12-4 few CASPPEGANTEAFF TGTGCCAGCCCCCCCGAGGGGGCGAACACTGAAGCTTTCTTT
TRBJ1-1 TRBD1 TRBV6-5 few CASSYSRTGGAGEAFF TGTGCCAGCAGTTATAGCCGGACAGGGGGCGCGGGTGAAGCTTTCTTT
TRBJ1-5 NA TRBV7-8 NA CDSSLFGSLWPQHF TGTGACAGCAGCTTATTTGGCAGCCTGTGGCCCCAGCATTTT
TRBJ2-2 TRBD2 TRBV28 many CASSTAGKTGELFF TGTGCCAGCAGCACAGCGGGGAAGACCGGGGAGCTGTTTTTT
TRBJ2-5 TRBD2 TRBV28 many CATLGTSGRRETQYF TGTGCCACCTTGGGGACTAGCGGGAGGAGAGAGACCCAGTACTTC
TRBJ2-2 TRBD1 TRBV6-1 many CASRGTGANTGELFF TGTGCCAGCAGGGGGACAGGGGCGAACACCGGGGAGCTGTTTTTT
TRBJ1-1 NA TRBV19 few CASSMDYTEAFF TGTGCCAGTAGTATGGACTACACTGAAGCTTTCTTT
TRBJ2-4 TRBD1 TRBV13 many CASRLAGTGESIQYF TGTGCCAGCAGATTGGCCGGGACAGGTGAGAGCATTCAGTACTTC
TRBJ2-7 TRBD1 TRBV28 many CASSYRGRGSYEQYF TGTGCCAGCAGTTACAGGGGACGGGGCTCCTACGAGCAGTACTTC
TRBJ2-3 TRBD2 TRBV11-2 many CASSFAGGSSTDTQYF TGTGCCAGCAGCTTCGCGGGAGGTTCTAGCACAGATACGCAGTATTTT
TRBJ2-2 NA TRBV9 many CASSVDTGELFF TGTGCCAGCAGCGTAGACACCGGGGAGCTGTTTTTT
TRBJ2-1 NA TRBV5-6 many CASSLGQGNPTNNEQFF TGTGCCAGCAGCTTGGGGCAGGGCAACCCCACCAACAATGAGCAGTTCTTC
TRBJ2-7 TRBD2 TRBV12-3/TRBV12-4 NA CASTSGTSVAYEQYF TGTGCCAGCACTTCCGGGACTAGCGTCGCCTACGAGCAGTACTTC
TRBJ2-3 NA TRBV18 few CASSPPGSSDTQYF TGTGCCAGCTCACCACCGGGGTCATCAGATACGCAGTATTTT
TRBJ2-7 NA TRBV7-3 few CASSLSSDSYEQYF TGTGCCAGCAGCTTAAGTTCTGACTCCTACGAGCAGTACTTC
TRBJ2-3 TRBD2 TRBV5-1 NA CASSLGVSGSTDTQYF TGCGCCAGCAGCTTGGGGGTTAGCGGGAGCACAGATACGCAGTATTTT
TRBJ2-1 TRBD2 TRBV29-1 many CSARSGGPYNEQFF TGCAGCGCTCGCTCGGGGGGACCCTACAATGAGCAGTTCTTC
TRBJ2-5 NA TRBV20-1 NA CSATGASRVETQYF TGCAGTGCGACCGGGGCTAGTCGTGTGGAGACCCAGTACTTC
TRBJ1-2 TRBD1 TRBV7-9 many CASSSQTGQANYGYTF TGTGCCAGCAGCTCCCAGACGGGACAGGCGAACTATGGCTACACCTTC